This T cell receptor (beta chain) was captured by sequencing in a study of CD8+ T cells in alopecia areata. This clone was seen just once. Between the trimmed V and J ends, which lost 4 bases and 8 bases, there was a span of 9 bases. The CDR3 runs to 12 residues. Germline values: CDR1 MGHRA, CDR2 YSYEKL. The sequencing template was cDNA reverse transcribed from extracted RNA. Method: immunoSEQ multiplex PCR; TCRdb's copy keeps in-frame clones and lacks some. The sample contains roughly 170,000 clones, 59% of which appear only once. The J gene is TRBJ2-1, the V gene TRBV4-1, with TRBD2 as a possible D gene (5 bases). This sequence was found in a human donor with alopecia areata. This material consisted of CD4+ T cells sorted from blood, taken at week 0. In DNA form, the CDR3 reads TGCGCCAGCAGCCTAGTCGGGGATGAGCAGTTCTTC. It translates to CASSLVGDEQFF.